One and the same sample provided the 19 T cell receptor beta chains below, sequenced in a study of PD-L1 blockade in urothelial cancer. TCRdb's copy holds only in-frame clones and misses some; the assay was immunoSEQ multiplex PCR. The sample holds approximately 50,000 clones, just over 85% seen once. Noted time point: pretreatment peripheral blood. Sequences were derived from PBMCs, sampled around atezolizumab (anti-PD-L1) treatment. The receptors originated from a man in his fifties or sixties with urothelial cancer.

The CDR3 DNA reads as TGCGCCAGCAGCCAAGTTGGGACAGCATACGAGCAGTACTTC. It specifies CASSQVGTAYEQYF. This chain links TRBV4-3 with TRBJ2-7; TRBD1 agrees at 7 bases. This CDR3 contains 14 residues. Germline V gene data show CDR1 as LGHNA and CDR2 as YSLEER. V trimming: 1 base; J trimming: 4 bases; junction bases outside the gene matches: 4.

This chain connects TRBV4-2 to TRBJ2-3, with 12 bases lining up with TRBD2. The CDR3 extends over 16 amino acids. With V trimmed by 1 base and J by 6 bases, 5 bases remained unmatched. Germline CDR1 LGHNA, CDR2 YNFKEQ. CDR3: CASSQGATSGRDTQYF. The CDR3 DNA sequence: TGTGCCAGCAGCCAAGGTGCTACTAGCGGGAGGGATACGCAGTATTTT.

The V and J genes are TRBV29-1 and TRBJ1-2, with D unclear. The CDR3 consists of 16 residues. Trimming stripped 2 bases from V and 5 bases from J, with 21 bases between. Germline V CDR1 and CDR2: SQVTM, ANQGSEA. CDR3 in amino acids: CSVEFGGSFHGYGYTF. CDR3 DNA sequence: TGCAGCGTTGAATTTGGCGGATCCTTCCATGGATATGGCTACACCTTC. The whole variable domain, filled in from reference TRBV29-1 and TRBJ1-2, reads SAVISQKPSRDICQRGTSLTIQCQVDSQVTMMFWYRQQPGQSLTLIATANQGSEATYESGFVIDKFPISRPNLTFSTLTVSNMSPEDSSIYLCSVEFGGSFHGYGYTFGSGTRLTVV.

In DNA, the CDR3 is TGTGCCTGGAGTTCTGGGACAGTCAATCAGCCCCAGCATTTT. Protein product: CAWSSGTVNQPQHF. This chain connects TRBV30 to TRBJ1-5; 7 positions agree with TRBD1. The junction had 4 bases not matched to a gene; V was cut back by 2 bases and J by 3 bases. CDR3 length: 14 amino acids. From germline, CDR1 is GTSNPN and CDR2 SVGIG (reference sequence).

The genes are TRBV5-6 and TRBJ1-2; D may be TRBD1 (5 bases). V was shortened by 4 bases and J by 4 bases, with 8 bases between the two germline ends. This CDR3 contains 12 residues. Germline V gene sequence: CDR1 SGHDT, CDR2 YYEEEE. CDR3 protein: CASSVDSYGYTF. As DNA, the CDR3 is TGTGCCAGCAGCGTAGACAGCTATGGCTACACCTTC.

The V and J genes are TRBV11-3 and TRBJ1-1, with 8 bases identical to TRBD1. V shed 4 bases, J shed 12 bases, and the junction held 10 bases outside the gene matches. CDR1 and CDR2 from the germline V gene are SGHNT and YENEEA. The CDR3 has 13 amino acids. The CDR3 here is CASSSGTGEPSFF. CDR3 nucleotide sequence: TGTGCCAGCAGCTCCGGGACAGGTGAACCTTCTTTCTTT.

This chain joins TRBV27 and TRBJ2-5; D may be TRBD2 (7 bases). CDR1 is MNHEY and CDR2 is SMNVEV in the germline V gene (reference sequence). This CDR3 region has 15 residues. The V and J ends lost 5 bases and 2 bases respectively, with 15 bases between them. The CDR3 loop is CASSVRGALQETQYF. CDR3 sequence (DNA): TGTGCCAGCAGTGTTCGGGGGGCCTTGCAAGAGACCCAGTACTTC.

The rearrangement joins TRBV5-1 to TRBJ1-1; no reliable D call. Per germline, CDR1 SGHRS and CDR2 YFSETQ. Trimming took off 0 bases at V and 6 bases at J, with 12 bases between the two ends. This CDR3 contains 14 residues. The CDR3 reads CASSLGSREAEAFF. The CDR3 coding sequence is TGCGCCAGCAGCTTGGGGAGTAGAGAAGCTGAAGCTTTCTTT.

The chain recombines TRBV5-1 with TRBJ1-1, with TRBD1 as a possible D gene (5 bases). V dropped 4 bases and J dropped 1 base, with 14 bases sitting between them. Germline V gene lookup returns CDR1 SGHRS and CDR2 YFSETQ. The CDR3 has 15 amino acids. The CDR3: CASSPRQNRNTEAFF. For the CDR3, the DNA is TGCGCCAGCAGCCCAAGACAGAACCGGAACACTGAAGCTTTCTTT.

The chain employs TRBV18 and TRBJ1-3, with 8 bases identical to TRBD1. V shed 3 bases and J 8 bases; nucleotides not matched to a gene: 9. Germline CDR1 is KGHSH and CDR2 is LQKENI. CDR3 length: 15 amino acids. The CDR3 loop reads CASSPRDRILDTIYF. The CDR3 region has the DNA TGTGCCAGCTCACCTCGGGACAGGATTTTGGACACCATATATTTT.

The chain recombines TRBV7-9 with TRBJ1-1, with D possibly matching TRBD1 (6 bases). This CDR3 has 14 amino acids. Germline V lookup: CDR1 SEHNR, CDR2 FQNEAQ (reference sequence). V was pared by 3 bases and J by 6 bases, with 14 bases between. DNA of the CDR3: TGTGCCAGCAGCTTGGATGGGGGCGAGTCTGAAGCTTTCTTT. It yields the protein CASSLDGGESEAFF.

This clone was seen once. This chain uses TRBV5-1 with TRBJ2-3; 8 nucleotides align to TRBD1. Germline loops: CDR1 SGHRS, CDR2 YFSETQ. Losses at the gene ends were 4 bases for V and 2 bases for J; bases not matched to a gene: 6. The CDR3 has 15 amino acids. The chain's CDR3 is CASSLRTGNTDTQYF. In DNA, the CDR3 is TGCGCCAGCAGCCTCCGGACAGGGAACACAGATACGCAGTATTTT.

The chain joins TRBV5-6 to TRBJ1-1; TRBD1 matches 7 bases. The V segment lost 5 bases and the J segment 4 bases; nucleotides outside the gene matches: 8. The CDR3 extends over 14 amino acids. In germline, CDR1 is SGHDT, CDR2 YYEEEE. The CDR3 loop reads CASSLTGVGTEAFF. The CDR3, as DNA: TGTGCCAGCAGTCTTACAGGGGTGGGCACTGAAGCTTTCTTT.

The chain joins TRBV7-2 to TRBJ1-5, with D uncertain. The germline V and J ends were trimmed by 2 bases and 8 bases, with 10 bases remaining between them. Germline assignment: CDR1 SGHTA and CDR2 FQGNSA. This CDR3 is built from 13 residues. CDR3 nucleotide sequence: TGTGCCAGCAGCTTAAACACGGGTAAGCCCCAGCATTTT. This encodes CASSLNTGKPQHF.

The CDR3 reads CATSRDGDYEQFF. The CDR3 DNA follows: TGTGCCACCAGCAGAGATGGGGACTACGAGCAGTTCTTC. The V gene is TRBV15, the J gene TRBJ2-1, with 7 bases matching TRBD2. J was trimmed by 10 bases and V by 0 bases; bases with no gene match: 3. There are 13 residues in the CDR3. CDR1 and CDR2 from the germline V gene are LNHNV and YYDKDF (reference sequence).

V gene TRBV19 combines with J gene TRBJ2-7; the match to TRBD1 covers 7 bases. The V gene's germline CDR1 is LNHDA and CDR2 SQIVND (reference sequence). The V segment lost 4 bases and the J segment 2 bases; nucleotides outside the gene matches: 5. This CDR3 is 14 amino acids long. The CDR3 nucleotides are TGTGCCAGTAGTACCTCAGGGGGTCCCTACGAGCAGTACTTC. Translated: CASSTSGGPYEQYF.

CDR3 in amino acids: CAWSAGGVGNEKLFF. The CDR3 bases are TGTGCCTGGAGTGCTGGGGGGGTTGGTAATGAAAAACTGTTTTTT. The V and J genes are TRBV30 and TRBJ1-4, with a weak D call TRBD1 (5 bases). The CDR3 is 15 amino acids. Germline CDR1 and CDR2: GTSNPN and SVGIG (reference sequence). V was shortened by 1 base and J by 4 bases, with 13 bases between the two germline ends.

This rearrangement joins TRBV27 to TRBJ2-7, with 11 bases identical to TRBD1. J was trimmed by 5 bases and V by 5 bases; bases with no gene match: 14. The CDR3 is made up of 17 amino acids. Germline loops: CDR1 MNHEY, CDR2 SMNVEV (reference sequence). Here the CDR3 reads CASSPFVGSGQGDEQYF. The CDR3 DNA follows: TGTGCCAGCAGTCCCTTCGTGGGATCGGGACAGGGGGACGAGCAGTACTTC.

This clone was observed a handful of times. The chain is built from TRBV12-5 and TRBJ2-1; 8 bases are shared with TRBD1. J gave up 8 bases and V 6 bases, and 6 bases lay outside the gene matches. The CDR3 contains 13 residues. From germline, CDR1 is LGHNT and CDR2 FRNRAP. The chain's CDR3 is CASGSGQGDEQFF. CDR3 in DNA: TGTGCTAGTGGATCCGGACAGGGCGATGAGCAGTTCTTC.